This TCR beta chain was obtained from a study of blood T cell repertoires in COVID-19. Study at large: Italy, Spain and the United States were the sources of the convalescent and acute COVID-19 samples. PBMCs, B-cell-depleted T cells, or T cells provided the cDNA or gDNA that made up the material.

Trimming took off 2 bases at V and 4 bases at J, with 14 bases between the two ends. The germline V gene has CDR1 MNHEY and CDR2 SVGAGI. The CDR3 runs to 15 residues. In the original processing: The authors estimated nucleated cell counts from reference gene primer amplification. Libraries were prepared by immunoSEQ multiplex PCR; TCRdb keeps only in-frame clonotypes and omits some of them. That table supplies the V and J calls and clone size; D and trimming were determined from the DNA. This table holds about 290,000 clones, 70% to 90% found once. The sequence was collected from a woman between 45 and 60 years old with active or convalescent COVID-19. The rearrangement links TRBV6-5 to TRBJ1-2; D is possibly TRBD1 (5 bases). Sequenced material: peripheral blood. CDR3 amino acids: CASSYRAGLVYGYTF. DNA for the CDR3: TGTGCCAGCAGTTACAGAGCAGGGTTAGTCTATGGCTACACCTTC.